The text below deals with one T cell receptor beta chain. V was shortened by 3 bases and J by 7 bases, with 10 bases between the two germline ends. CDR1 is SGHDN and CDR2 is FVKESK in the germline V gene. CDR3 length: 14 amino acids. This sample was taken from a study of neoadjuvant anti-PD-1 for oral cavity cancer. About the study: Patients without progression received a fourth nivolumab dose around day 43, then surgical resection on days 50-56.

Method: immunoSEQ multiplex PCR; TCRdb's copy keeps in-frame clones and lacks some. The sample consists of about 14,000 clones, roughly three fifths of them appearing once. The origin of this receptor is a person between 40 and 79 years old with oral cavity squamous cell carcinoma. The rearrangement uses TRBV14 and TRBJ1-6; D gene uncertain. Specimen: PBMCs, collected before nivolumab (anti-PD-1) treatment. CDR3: CASSHGFRNSPLHF. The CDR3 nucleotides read TGTGCCAGCAGCCATGGGTTTAGAAATTCACCCCTCCACTTT.